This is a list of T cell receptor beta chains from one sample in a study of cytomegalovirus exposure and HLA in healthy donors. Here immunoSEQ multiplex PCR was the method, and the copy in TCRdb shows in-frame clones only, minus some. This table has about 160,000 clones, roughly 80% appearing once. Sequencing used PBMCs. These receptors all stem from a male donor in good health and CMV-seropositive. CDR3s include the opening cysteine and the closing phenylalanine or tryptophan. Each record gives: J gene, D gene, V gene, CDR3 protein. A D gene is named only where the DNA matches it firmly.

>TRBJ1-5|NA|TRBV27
CASSLRWTDTHQPQHF
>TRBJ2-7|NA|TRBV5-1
CASSLDGRQYF
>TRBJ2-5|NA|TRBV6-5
CASSWDSSHLGETQYF
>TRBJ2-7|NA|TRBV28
CASSLDPGGYEQYF
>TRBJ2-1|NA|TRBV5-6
CASSLGVNEQFF
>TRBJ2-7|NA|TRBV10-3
CAISVTQGPYEQYF
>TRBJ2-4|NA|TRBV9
CASSPPYGKNSQYF
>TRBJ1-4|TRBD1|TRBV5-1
CASRPDREGEKLFF
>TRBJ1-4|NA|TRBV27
CASSPKRGNPNEKLFF
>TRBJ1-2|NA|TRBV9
CASSVAGGSGGYTF
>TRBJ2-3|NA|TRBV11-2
CASSLDGYSTDTQYF
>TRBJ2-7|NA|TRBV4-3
CASSQETGLKLYEQYF
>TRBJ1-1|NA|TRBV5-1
CASSRGPEGTEAFF
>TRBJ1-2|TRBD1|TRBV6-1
CASSEGSGGGYGYTF
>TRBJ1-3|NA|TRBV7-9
CASSLSGSGNTIYF
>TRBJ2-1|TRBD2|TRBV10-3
CAISKTSGYNEQFF
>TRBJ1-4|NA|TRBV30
CAWSVLGRGMDEKLFF
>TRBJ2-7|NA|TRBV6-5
CASRDRTPSYEQYF
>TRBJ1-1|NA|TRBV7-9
CAFDGGRTEAFF
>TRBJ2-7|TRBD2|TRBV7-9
CASSSLAGEREQYF
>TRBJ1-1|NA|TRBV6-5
CASSLGRGFEAFF
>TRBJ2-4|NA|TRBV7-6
CASSSGHLKSQYF
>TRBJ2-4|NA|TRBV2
CASSELRDILAKNSQYF
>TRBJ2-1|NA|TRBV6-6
CASRPSSYNEQFF
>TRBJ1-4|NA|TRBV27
CASSLRSQGLANEKLFF
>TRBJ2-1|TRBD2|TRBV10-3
CATRLAGGHNEQFF
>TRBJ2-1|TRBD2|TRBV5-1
CASSLTSGGANEQFF
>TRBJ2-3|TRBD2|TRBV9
CASSGAGRPDTQYF
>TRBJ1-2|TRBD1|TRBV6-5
CASSYSSTGGYGYTF
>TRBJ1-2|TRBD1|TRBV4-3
CASSQTGVRGYTF
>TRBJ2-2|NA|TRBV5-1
CASSSKPNTGELFF
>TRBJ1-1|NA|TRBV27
CASSLARGLWDTEAFF
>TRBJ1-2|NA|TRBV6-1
CASSGWTEVYGYTF
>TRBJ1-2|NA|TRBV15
CATEGVYGYTF
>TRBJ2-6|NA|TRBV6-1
CASSEALSGANVLTF
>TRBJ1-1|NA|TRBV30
CASAFGGWTEAFF
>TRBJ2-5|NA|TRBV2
CASSVQKETQYF
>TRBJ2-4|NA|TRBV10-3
CAISESRWYIQYF
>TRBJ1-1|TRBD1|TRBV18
CASSPQAGQGSTEAFF
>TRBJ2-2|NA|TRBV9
CASSVVHTPLTMELFF